This TCR beta chain derives from a study of long-term antiretroviral therapy in people with HIV (dated by TCRdb to 2022 to 2024). The study in broad terms: Collection of the earliest samples took place about a decade ahead of the 2015 WHO recommendation for immediate ART, at a time when ART was typically delayed until CD4 counts fell. This retrospective serial study examined whether starting ART and sustained HIV suppression were associated with changes in the composition and diversity of the TRB repertoire in peripheral blood. No cross-contamination during QIAcube processing turned up in test extractions that ran a monoclonal T-cell line alongside 33 polyclonal samples. From some 28 adults with confirmed HIV infection, the cohort provided 150 to 200 cryopreserved PBMC samples, gathered serially across a mean of approximately six years (range 1-12). Among the roughly 30 participants with HIV, eleven were female.

A word on this clone: There is no known antigen for this receptor. Per-base qualities were not stored, and no clone one base away is much larger.

V loses 7 bases, J loses 4 bases, and the germline ends lie 11 bases apart. In the germline V gene, CDR1 corresponds to SNHLY and CDR2 to FYNNEI. The CDR3, from cysteine to phenylalanine, totals 13 residues. The CDR3 DNA has 39 bases and is translated from base 1. Sequencing of the TRB variable region was done with the immunoSEQ hsTCRB v3.0 assay at survey level resolution. The targeted TRB sequencing depth was roughly 40,000-55,000 T-cell genomes per sample. Pooled TRB libraries were sequenced on an Illumina MiSeq with a v3 150-cycle kit. In the paper's pipeline: Repertoire analysis was performed in R inside a reproducible Nextflow workflow that covered QC, data transformation and analysis. LymphoSeq2, an R package for exploring AIRR-Seq data, was used to implement the custom analyses. A handful of samples that produced fewer than 5000 total TRB sequences were removed, so 200 or so HIV repertoires were analyzed. Of the 188 retained HIV repertoires, 55 to 60 were collected before and 120 to 130 after ART initiation. Repertoires were downsampled to 5000 TRB nucleotide sequences, and summary statistics were averaged over 100 downsampling iterations. The analysis kept only TRB sequences whose CDR3 regions were at least seven amino acids long. Two measures captured diversity: a Shannon entropy-derived clonality score and the Gini coefficient. In the repertoire networks, any two of the top 5000 CDR3 amino acid sequences were linked whenever the two sequences differed by an edit distance of one. For TRB CDR3 amino acid sequences, GLIPH2 was used to predict antigen specificity groups and MHC restriction. To flag known associations with CMV, EBV, HIV or tissue antigens, CDR3 amino acid sequences were compared against VDJdb and McPAS-TCR. Pre-ART, post-ART and control groups were compared with Wilcoxon signed-rank tests and Holm-Bonferroni correction. TCRdb limited this immuneACCESS table to in-frame rearrangements with V and J called. A share of clones is missing; checked studies link under half to unresolved V genes, and the rest is unexplained. D and trimming come from the DNA, and the V and J calls and clone size come from that table. Counted in this sample were 14,000 or so clones; about three quarters of them appeared once. The top ten hold 15% to 25% of the sample.

To be included, a participant needed at least one PBMC sample from before ART initiation plus at least two post-ART samples. Treatment was received in the United States of America by all participants with HIV. Before DNA extraction, cryopreserved samples containing 1-10 million PBMC were thawed and washed. At the time of the earliest PBMC sample, participants with HIV were aged between roughly 20 and 60 years. PBMC samples from each participant spanned 1-4 timepoints before ART initiation and 2-8 timepoints after ART initiation, with a median of 7 samples. For every participant, serial HIV viral load, CD4+ T-cell count, ART history and demographic data were obtained. Genomic DNA was extracted from unsorted PBMC with a Qiagen kit on a QIAcube, processed in batches of 12 samples. Results and caveats for the whole study, not just this receptor: Starting ART was linked to a significant rise in TRB diversity, yet even with long-term ART the diversity remained significantly lower than in transplant donor controls. The samples span the years 2004 to 2017, and the ART regimens used at that time may not be as effective as current regimens. Because pre-ART samples had limited cell numbers, unsorted PBMC were profiled rather than sorted CD4+ and CD8+ T cells. Narrower CDR3 length ranges were observed in HIV repertoires than in controls, and an antigen-experienced repertoire with only a slight naive shift after ART was suggested by the network structure. At every time point, the repertoire was dominated by expanded TRB clones first identified before ART initiation, although this dominance fluctuated and, in many PLHIV, declined after ART. Inferences about post-ART repertoire changes were limited because no data were available on ART adherence, viral resistance or therapy changes. Owing to limited PBMC availability, only the TCR beta chain was sequenced, without alpha chain pairing.

This sample comprised unsorted PBMCs, obtained 1.3 years before starting antiretroviral therapy. The V gene is TRBV2 and the J gene is TRBJ2-1; the D gene is perhaps TRBD1, on 6 matching bases. This TCR was recovered from a man in his forties or fifties with HIV. CDR3 region: CASTIQGYNEQFF. The nucleotide sequence is TGTGCCAGCACGATACAGGGTTACAATGAGCAGTTCTTC.